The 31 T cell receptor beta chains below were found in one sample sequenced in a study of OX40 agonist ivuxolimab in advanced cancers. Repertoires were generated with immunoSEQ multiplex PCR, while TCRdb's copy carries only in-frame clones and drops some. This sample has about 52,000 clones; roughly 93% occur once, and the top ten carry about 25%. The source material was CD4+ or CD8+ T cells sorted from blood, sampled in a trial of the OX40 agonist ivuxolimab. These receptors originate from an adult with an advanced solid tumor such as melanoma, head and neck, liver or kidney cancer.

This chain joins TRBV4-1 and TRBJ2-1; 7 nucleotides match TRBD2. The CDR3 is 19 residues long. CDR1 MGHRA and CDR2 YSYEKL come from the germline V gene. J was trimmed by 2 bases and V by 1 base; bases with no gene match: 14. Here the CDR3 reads CASSQAQQTAGYAYNEQFF. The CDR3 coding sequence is TGCGCCAGCAGCCAAGCTCAGCAGACAGCGGGATACGCCTACAATGAGCAGTTCTTC.

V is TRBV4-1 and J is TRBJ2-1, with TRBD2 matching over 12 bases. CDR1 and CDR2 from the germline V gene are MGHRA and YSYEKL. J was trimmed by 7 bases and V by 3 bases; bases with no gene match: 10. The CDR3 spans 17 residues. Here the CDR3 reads CASSQGLAGRPGNEQFF. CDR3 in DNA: TGCGCCAGCAGCCAGGGACTAGCGGGCCGCCCGGGGAATGAGCAGTTCTTC.

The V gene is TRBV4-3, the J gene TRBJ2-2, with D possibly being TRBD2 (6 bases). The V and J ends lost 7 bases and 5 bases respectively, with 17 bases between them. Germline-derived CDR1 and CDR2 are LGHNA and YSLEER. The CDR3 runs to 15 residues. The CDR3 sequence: CASNPGLRGTGELFF. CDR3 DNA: TGCGCCAGCAACCCGGGACTCCGCGGGACCGGGGAGCTGTTTTTT.

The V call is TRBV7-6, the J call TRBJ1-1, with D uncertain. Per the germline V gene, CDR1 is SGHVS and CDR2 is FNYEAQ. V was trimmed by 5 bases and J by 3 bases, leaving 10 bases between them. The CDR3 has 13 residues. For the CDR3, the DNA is TGTGCCAGCAGCCGTTCCTTGGACACTGAAGCTTTCTTT. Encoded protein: CASSRSLDTEAFF.

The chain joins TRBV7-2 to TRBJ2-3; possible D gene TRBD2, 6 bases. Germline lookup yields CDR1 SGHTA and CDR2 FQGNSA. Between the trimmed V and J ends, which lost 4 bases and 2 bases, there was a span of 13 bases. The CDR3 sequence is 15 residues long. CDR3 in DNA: TGTGCCAGCAGCTACCTGGAGGACTACACAGATACGCAGTATTTT. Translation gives CASSYLEDYTDTQYF. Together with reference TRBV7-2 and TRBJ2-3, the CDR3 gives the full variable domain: GAGVSQSPSNKVTEKGKDVELRCDPISGHTALYWYRQSLGQGLEFLIYFQGNSAPDKSGLPSDRFSAERTGGSVSTLTIQRTQQEDSAVYLCASSYLEDYTDTQYFGPGTRLTVL.

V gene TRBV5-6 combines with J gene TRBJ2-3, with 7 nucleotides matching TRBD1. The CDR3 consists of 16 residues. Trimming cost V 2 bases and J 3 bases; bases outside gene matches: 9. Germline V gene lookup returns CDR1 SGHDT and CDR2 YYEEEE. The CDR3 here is CASSFITGVRTDTQYF. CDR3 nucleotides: TGTGCCAGCAGCTTTATAACAGGGGTGAGGACAGATACGCAGTATTTT.

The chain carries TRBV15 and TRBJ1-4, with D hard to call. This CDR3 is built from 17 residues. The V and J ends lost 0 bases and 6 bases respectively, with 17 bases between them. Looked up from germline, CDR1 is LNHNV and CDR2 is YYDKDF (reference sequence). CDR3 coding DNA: TGTGCCACCAGCAGAGATCTCGCGAGACGTTTAGATGAAAAACTGTTTTTT. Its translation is CATSRDLARRLDEKLFF.

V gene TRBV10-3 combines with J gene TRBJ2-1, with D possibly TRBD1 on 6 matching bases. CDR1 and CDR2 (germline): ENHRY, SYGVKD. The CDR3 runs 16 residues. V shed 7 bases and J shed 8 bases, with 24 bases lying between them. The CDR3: CAITDFPLQGSDEQFF. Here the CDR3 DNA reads TGTGCCATCACCGATTTCCCCTTACAGGGTTCGGATGAGCAGTTCTTC.

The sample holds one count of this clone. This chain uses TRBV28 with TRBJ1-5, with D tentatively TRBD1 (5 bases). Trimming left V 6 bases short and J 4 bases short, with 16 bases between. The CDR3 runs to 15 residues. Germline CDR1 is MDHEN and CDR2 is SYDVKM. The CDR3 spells CASSRARGGNQPQHF. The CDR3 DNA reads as TGTGCCAGCAGCCGCGCCCGGGGGGGAAATCAGCCCCAGCATTTT.

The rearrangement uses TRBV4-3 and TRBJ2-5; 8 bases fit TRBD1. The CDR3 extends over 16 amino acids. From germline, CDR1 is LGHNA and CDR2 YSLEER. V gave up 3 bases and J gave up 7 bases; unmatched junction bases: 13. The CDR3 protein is CASSQTGQVGFRTQYF. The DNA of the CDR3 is TGCGCCAGCAGCCAGACGGGACAGGTCGGTTTTAGGACCCAGTACTTC.

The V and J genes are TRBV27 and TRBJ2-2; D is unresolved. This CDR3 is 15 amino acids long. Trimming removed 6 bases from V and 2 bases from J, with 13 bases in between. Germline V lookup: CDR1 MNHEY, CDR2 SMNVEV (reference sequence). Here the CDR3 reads CASSPVGLNTGELFF. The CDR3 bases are TGTGCCAGCAGCCCGGTCGGCCTCAACACCGGGGAGCTGTTTTTT.

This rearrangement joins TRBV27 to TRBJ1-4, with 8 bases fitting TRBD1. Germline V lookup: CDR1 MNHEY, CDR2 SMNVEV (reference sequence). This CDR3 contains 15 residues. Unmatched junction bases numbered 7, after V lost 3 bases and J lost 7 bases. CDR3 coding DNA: TGTGCCAGCAGTTTTATCAGGGGGCAGGGTGAAAAACTGTTTTTT. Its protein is CASSFIRGQGEKLFF.

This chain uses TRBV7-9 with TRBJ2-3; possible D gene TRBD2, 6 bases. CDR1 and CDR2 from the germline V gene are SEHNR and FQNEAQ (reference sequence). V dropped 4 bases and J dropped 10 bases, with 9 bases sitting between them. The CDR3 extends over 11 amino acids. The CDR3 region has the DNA TGTGCCAGCAGCTACGGGACTCCGCAGTATTTT. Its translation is CASSYGTPQYF.

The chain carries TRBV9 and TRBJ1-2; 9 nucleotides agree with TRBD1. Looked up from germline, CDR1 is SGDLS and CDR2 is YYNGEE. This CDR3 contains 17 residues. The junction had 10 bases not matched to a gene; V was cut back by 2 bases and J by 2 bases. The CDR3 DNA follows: TGTGCCAGCAGCGTTTCGCCCGGGACAGGGATCAACTATGGCTACACCTTC. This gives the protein CASSVSPGTGINYGYTF.

The CDR3 nucleotides read TGCAGCGTTCCAGGGCAGAACTCTGGGGCCAACGTCCTGACTTTC. This encodes CSVPGQNSGANVLTF. This chain uses TRBV29-1 with TRBJ2-6; a weak D match, TRBD1 (5 bases). V lost 5 bases to trimming and J lost 0 bases, with 11 bases between them. CDR1 SQVTM and CDR2 ANQGSEA come from the germline V gene. The CDR3 spans 15 residues.

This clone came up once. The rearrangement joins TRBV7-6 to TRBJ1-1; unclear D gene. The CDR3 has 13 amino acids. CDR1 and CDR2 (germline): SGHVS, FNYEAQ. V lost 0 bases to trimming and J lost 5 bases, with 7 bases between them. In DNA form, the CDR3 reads TGTGCCAGCAGCTTAGCAGGGAAAACTGAAGCTTTCTTT. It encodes CASSLAGKTEAFF.

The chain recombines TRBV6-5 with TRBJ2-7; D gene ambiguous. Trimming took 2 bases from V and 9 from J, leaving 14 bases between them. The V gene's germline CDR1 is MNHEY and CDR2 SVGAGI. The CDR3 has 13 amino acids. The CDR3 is CASSYRDTRPQYF. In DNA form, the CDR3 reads TGTGCCAGCAGTTACCGCGACACCCGGCCGCAGTACTTC.

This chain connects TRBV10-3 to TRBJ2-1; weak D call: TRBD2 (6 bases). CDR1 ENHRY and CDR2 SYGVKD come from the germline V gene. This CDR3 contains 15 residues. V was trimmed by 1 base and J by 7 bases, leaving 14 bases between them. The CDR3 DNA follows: TGTGCCATCAGTGAGTTAGGACGACGGGGGAATGAGCAGTTCTTC. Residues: CAISELGRRGNEQFF.

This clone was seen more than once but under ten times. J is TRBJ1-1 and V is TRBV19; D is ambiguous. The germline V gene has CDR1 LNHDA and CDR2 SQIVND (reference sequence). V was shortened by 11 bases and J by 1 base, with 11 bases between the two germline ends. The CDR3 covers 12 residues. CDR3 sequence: CACRLGNTEAFF. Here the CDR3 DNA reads TGTGCCTGCCGATTAGGGAACACTGAAGCTTTCTTT.

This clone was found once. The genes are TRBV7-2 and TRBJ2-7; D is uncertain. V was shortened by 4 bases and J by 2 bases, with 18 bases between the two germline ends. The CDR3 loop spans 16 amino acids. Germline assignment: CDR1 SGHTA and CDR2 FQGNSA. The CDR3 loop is CASSSPGPGDPYEQYF. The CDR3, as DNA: TGTGCCAGCAGCTCACCCGGCCCGGGCGATCCCTACGAGCAGTACTTC. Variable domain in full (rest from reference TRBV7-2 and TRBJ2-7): GAGVSQSPSNKVTEKGKDVELRCDPISGHTALYWYRQSLGQGLEFLIYFQGNSAPDKSGLPSDRFSAERTGGSVSTLTIQRTQQEDSAVYLCASSSPGPGDPYEQYFGPGTRLTVT.

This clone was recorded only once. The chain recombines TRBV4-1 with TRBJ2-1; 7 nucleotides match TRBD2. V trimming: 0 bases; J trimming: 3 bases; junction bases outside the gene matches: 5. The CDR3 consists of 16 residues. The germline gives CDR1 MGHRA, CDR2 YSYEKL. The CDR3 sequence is CASSQEVPSGYNEQFF. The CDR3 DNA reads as TGCGCCAGCAGCCAAGAAGTCCCTAGCGGCTACAATGAGCAGTTCTTC.

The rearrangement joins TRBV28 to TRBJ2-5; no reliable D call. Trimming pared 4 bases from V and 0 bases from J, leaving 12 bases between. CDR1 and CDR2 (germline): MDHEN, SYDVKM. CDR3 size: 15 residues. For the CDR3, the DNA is TGTGCCAGCAGTTCCTGGACCGAGTACCAAGAGACCCAGTACTTC. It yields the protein CASSSWTEYQETQYF.

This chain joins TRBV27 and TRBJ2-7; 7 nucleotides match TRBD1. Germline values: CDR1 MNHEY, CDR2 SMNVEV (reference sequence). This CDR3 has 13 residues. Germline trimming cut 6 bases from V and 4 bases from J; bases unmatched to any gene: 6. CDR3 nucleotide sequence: TGTGCCAGCAGCTTAACAGGGGAATACGAGCAGTACTTC. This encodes CASSLTGEYEQYF.

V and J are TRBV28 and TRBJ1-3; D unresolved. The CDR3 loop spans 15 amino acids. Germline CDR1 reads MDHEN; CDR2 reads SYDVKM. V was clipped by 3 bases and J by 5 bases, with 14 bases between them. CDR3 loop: CASSFPLTGRNTIYF. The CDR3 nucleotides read TGTGCCAGCAGTTTCCCCCTGACGGGTAGAAACACCATATATTTT. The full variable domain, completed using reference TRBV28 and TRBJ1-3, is DVKVTQSSRYLVKRTGEKVFLECVQDMDHENMFWYRQDPGLGLRLIYFSYDVKMKEKGDIPEGYSVSREKKERFSLILESASTNQTSMYLCASSFPLTGRNTIYFGEGSWLTVV.

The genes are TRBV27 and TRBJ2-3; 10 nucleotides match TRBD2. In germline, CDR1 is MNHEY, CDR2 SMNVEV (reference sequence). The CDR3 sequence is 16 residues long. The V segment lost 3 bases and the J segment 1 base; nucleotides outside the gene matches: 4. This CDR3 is CASSFRGLAGTDTQYF. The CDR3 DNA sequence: TGTGCCAGCAGTTTCCGAGGACTAGCGGGCACAGATACGCAGTATTTT.

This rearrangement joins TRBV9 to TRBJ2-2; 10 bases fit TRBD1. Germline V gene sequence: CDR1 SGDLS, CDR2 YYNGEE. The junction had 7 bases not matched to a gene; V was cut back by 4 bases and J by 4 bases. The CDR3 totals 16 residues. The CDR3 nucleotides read TGTGCCAGCAGCACCGACAGGGGGCCTAGCACCGGGGAGCTGTTTTTT. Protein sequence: CASSTDRGPSTGELFF.

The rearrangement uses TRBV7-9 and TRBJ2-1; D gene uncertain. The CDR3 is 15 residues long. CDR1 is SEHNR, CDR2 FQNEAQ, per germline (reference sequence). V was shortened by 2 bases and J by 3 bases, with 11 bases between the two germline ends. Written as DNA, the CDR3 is TGTGCCAGCAGCTTAATGGTAGTAAGCTACAATGAGCAGTTCTTC. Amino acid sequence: CASSLMVVSYNEQFF.

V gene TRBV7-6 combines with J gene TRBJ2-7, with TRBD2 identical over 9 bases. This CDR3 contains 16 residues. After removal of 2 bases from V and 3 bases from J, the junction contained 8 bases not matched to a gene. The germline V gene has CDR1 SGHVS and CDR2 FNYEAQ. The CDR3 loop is CASSLRGSGRGYEQYF. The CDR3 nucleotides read TGTGCCAGCAGCTTAAGGGGTAGCGGGAGAGGCTACGAGCAGTACTTC.

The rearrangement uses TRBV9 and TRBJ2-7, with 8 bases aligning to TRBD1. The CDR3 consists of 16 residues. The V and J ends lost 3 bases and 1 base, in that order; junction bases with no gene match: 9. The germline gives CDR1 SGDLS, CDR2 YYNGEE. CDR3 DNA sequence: TGTGCCAGCAGCGCGAAAACTGGACAGGGATCCTACGAGCAGTACTTC. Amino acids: CASSAKTGQGSYEQYF.

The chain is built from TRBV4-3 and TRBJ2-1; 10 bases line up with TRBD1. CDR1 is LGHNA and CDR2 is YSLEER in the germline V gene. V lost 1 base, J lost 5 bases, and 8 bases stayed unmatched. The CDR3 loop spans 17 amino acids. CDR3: CASSQGLGQGYHNEQFF. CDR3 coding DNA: TGCGCCAGCAGCCAAGGGTTGGGACAGGGGTACCACAATGAGCAGTTCTTC.

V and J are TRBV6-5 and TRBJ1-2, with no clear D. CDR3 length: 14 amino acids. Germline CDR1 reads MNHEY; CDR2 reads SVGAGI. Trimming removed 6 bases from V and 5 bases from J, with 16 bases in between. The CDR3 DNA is TGTGCCAGCAGCCCGAGGGTCGGGGTTTATGGCTACACCTTC. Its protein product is CASSPRVGVYGYTF.